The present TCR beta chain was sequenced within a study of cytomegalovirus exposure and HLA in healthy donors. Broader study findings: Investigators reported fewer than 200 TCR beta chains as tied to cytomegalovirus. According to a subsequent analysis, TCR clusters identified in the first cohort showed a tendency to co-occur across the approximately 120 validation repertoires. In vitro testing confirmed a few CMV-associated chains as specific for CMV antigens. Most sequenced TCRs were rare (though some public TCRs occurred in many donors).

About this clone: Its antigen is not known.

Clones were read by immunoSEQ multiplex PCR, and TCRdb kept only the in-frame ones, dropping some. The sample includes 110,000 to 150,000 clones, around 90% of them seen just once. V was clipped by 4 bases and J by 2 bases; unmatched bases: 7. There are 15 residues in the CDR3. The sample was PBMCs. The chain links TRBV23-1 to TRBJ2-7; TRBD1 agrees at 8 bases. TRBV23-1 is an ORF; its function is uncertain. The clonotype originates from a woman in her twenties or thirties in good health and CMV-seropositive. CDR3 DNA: TGCGCCAGCAGTCCCTGGACAGGGTTTGCCTACGAGCAGTACTTC. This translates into CASSPWTGFAYEQYF.